Included here is one TCR beta chain sequence, with context. As yet, its antigen is unknown. The CDR3 spans 12 residues. The germline V gene encodes CDR1 SQVTM and CDR2 ANQGSEA. The ends were cut back, 2 bases at V and 8 bases at J, with 10 bases in the middle. TCRdb redid the calling of the RACE reads with MiXCR, one entry per CDR3 protein. The profile shows a few hundred thousand distinct CDR3 sequences, 4.8% of them singletons. Time point here: patch test 1, 2 weeks after DPC sensitization. Treatment here: therapeutic diphenylcyclopropenone sensitization with weekly scalp DPC. Donors, patients with alopecia ranging from 18 to 70 years old and judged suitable for DPC, provided samples. This specimen comes from a study of human T cells and chemical hapten exposure. Study-level background: Per-sample TCR yield variability stemmed mainly from small pooled library volume differences.

Findings of the study overall: The donor cohort had alopecia, so its immune response may not match that of healthy people.

The material sequenced was whole blood, taken in connection with sensitization to the hapten diphenylcyclopropenone (DPC). The chain combines TRBV29-1 with TRBJ2-4, with D possibly matching TRBD2 (6 bases). This sequence was found in a woman aged 45-59 years with alopecia areata. Some clones in this sample may be carry-over from other donors' samples. The CDR3 DNA is TGCAGCGTTGAACACGGGGAGGACATTCAGTACTTC. This sequence encodes CSVEHGEDIQYF. Looking up the rest from reference TRBV29-1 and TRBJ2-4 gives the full variable domain: SAVISQKPSRDICQRGTSLTIQCQVDSQVTMMFWYRQQPGQSLTLIATANQGSEATYESGFVIDKFPISRPNLTFSTLTVSNMSPEDSSIYLCSVEHGEDIQYFGAGTRLSVL.